A selection of T cell receptor beta chains follows, all from one sample in a study of beta chain features in type 1 diabetes. The repertoire was sequenced with immunoSEQ multiplex PCR; TCRdb's copy has only in-frame clones and lacks some. Of 300,000 or so clones listed, 7.5% to 9% are singletons. Sequencing was carried out using central memory CD4+ T cells from blood. The receptors derive from a woman aged 18-30 years in good health. CDR3s include the opening cysteine and the closing phenylalanine or tryptophan. The order of the fields is V gene, clone size, J gene, D gene, CDR3 protein, CDR3 DNA. A D gene is named only where the DNA matches it firmly. Clone size is given for some rows only: seen once, a few or many times, or a class if the clone is expanded.

v_call: TRBV7-8
clone_size: few
j_call: TRBJ2-3
d_call: .
cdr3_aa: CASSLDSGGTQYF
cdr3_nt: TGTGCCAGCAGCTTAGACTCGGGTGGTACGCAGTATTTT

v_call: TRBV28
clone_size: few
j_call: TRBJ1-5
d_call: .
cdr3_aa: CASTPSNQPQHF
cdr3_nt: TGTGCCAGCACCCCTTCAAATCAGCCCCAGCATTTT

v_call: TRBV11-3
clone_size: .
j_call: TRBJ2-1
d_call: .
cdr3_aa: CASSEGYNEQFF
cdr3_nt: TGTGCCAGCAGCGAAGGCTACAATGAGCAGTTCTTC

v_call: TRBV27
clone_size: .
j_call: TRBJ2-2
d_call: .
cdr3_aa: CASSLIGTLITGELFF
cdr3_nt: TGTGCCAGCAGTTTAATCGGGACTCTGATAACCGGGGAGCTGTTTTTT

v_call: TRBV9
clone_size: .
j_call: TRBJ1-5
d_call: .
cdr3_aa: CASSVGSVNQPQHF
cdr3_nt: TGTGCCAGCAGCGTAGGGTCAGTCAATCAGCCCCAGCATTTT

v_call: TRBV25-1
clone_size: .
j_call: TRBJ2-5
d_call: .
cdr3_aa: CASSAAGLSNAQYF
cdr3_nt: TGTGCCAGCAGTGCTGCAGGCTTATCGAACGCCCAGTACTTC

v_call: TRBV7-3
clone_size: .
j_call: TRBJ2-5
d_call: .
cdr3_aa: CASSLEGGTETQYF
cdr3_nt: TGTGCCAGCAGCTTAGAGGGCGGGACGGAGACCCAGTACTTC

v_call: TRBV28
clone_size: many
j_call: TRBJ2-7
d_call: TRBD2
cdr3_aa: CASRGVAGGTYEQYF
cdr3_nt: TGTGCCAGCAGGGGGGTAGCGGGAGGCACCTACGAGCAGTACTTC

v_call: TRBV19
clone_size: few
j_call: TRBJ2-3
d_call: .
cdr3_aa: CASSILTGTSTDTQYF
cdr3_nt: TGTGCCAGTAGTATCCTTACCGGGACTAGCACAGATACGCAGTATTTT

v_call: TRBV7-2
clone_size: few
j_call: TRBJ1-5
d_call: TRBD1
cdr3_aa: CASSFQTGEPQHF
cdr3_nt: TGTGCCAGCAGCTTCCAGACAGGGGAGCCCCAGCATTTT

v_call: TRBV6-5
clone_size: .
j_call: TRBJ2-7
d_call: .
cdr3_aa: CASSEGLWYEQYF
cdr3_nt: TGTGCCAGCAGTGAGGGACTTTGGTACGAGCAGTACTTC

v_call: TRBV7-9
clone_size: .
j_call: TRBJ2-1
d_call: .
cdr3_aa: CASSSSGPPNEQFF
cdr3_nt: TGTGCCAGCAGCTCCTCGGGCCCACCCAATGAGCAGTTCTTC

v_call: TRBV28
clone_size: .
j_call: TRBJ2-1
d_call: TRBD2
cdr3_aa: CASSRSGSGNNEQFF
cdr3_nt: TGTGCCAGCAGTCGTAGCGGGAGTGGTAACAATGAGCAGTTCTTC

v_call: TRBV29-1
clone_size: few
j_call: TRBJ2-1
d_call: .
cdr3_aa: CSVEGTGTYNEQFF
cdr3_nt: TGCAGCGTTGAAGGGACGGGAACCTACAATGAGCAGTTCTTC

v_call: TRBV27
clone_size: few
j_call: TRBJ2-1
d_call: .
cdr3_aa: CASSIRAAYNEQFF
cdr3_nt: TGTGCCAGCTCGATCAGAGCTGCCTACAATGAGCAGTTCTTC

v_call: TRBV11-2
clone_size: .
j_call: TRBJ1-1
d_call: TRBD1
cdr3_aa: CASSLVQGGTEAFF
cdr3_nt: TGTGCCAGCAGCTTAGTGCAGGGGGGAACTGAAGCTTTCTTT

v_call: TRBV28
clone_size: few
j_call: TRBJ2-1
d_call: .
cdr3_aa: CASSFIDASSYNEQFF
cdr3_nt: TGTGCCAGCAGTTTCATAGATGCTAGCTCCTACAATGAGCAGTTCTTC

v_call: TRBV6-5
clone_size: few
j_call: TRBJ2-1
d_call: .
cdr3_aa: CASSYSPGSLGNEQFF
cdr3_nt: TGTGCCAGCAGTTACTCCCCGGGATCACTTGGTAATGAGCAGTTCTTC

v_call: TRBV28
clone_size: few
j_call: TRBJ2-1
d_call: TRBD1
cdr3_aa: CASSPQTGGSYNEQFF
cdr3_nt: TGTGCCAGCAGTCCACAGACAGGGGGAAGCTACAATGAGCAGTTCTTC

v_call: TRBV5-1
clone_size: .
j_call: TRBJ1-5
d_call: .
cdr3_aa: CASSLAGSENQPQHF
cdr3_nt: TGCGCCAGCAGCTTGGCGGGCAGCGAGAATCAGCCCCAGCATTTT

v_call: TRBV7-2
clone_size: .
j_call: TRBJ2-7
d_call: .
cdr3_aa: CASSLGSAAWGYYEQYF
cdr3_nt: TGTGCCAGCAGCTTAGGTTCGGCAGCCTGGGGGTACTACGAGCAGTACTTC

v_call: TRBV28
clone_size: few
j_call: TRBJ1-1
d_call: .
cdr3_aa: CASNRVWGEAFF
cdr3_nt: TGTGCCAGCAATAGGGTATGGGGTGAAGCTTTCTTT

v_call: TRBV5-1
clone_size: few
j_call: TRBJ2-5
d_call: .
cdr3_aa: CASSWTVAEETQYF
cdr3_nt: TGCGCCAGCAGCTGGACCGTAGCGGAAGAGACCCAGTACTTC

v_call: TRBV10-3
clone_size: few
j_call: TRBJ2-1
d_call: .
cdr3_aa: CAISAGRQGRDAGGEQFF
cdr3_nt: TGTGCCATCAGTGCCGGCCGGCAGGGGCGGGACGCAGGGGGTGAGCAGTTCTTC

v_call: TRBV7-2
clone_size: .
j_call: TRBJ2-5
d_call: .
cdr3_aa: CASSTRTASETQYF
cdr3_nt: TGTGCCAGCAGCACCCGAACGGCCAGTGAGACCCAGTACTTC

v_call: TRBV28
clone_size: .
j_call: TRBJ1-4
d_call: .
cdr3_aa: CASSLALPNEKLFF
cdr3_nt: TGTGCCAGCAGCCTCGCTCTTCCAAATGAAAAACTGTTTTTT

v_call: TRBV4-1
clone_size: few
j_call: TRBJ2-3
d_call: .
cdr3_aa: CASSQAGTDTQYF
cdr3_nt: TGCGCCAGCAGCCAAGCGGGAACAGATACGCAGTATTTT

v_call: TRBV14
clone_size: few
j_call: TRBJ2-5
d_call: .
cdr3_aa: CASSQDRGLAQYF
cdr3_nt: TGTGCCAGCAGCCAAGATAGGGGCTTAGCCCAGTACTTC

v_call: TRBV7-6
clone_size: .
j_call: TRBJ2-2
d_call: TRBD1
cdr3_aa: CASSLVQGARTGELFF
cdr3_nt: TGTGCCAGCAGCTTAGTCCAGGGGGCTAGAACCGGGGAGCTGTTTTTT

v_call: TRBV27
clone_size: few
j_call: TRBJ2-1
d_call: .
cdr3_aa: CASKKEGEQFF
cdr3_nt: TGTGCCAGCAAAAAGGAGGGTGAGCAGTTCTTC

v_call: TRBV4-3
clone_size: .
j_call: TRBJ2-3
d_call: TRBD2
cdr3_aa: CASSQGLAGVWGTDTQYF
cdr3_nt: TGCGCCAGCAGCCAAGGACTAGCGGGAGTATGGGGCACAGATACGCAGTATTTT

v_call: TRBV10-3
clone_size: .
j_call: TRBJ1-4
d_call: .
cdr3_aa: CATRDQATNEKLFF
cdr3_nt: TGTGCCACCCGGGACCAAGCGACTAATGAAAAACTGTTTTTT

v_call: TRBV9
clone_size: once
j_call: TRBJ1-3
d_call: .
cdr3_aa: CASSVAVSGNTIYF
cdr3_nt: TGTGCCAGCAGCGTAGCAGTTTCTGGAAACACCATATATTTT

v_call: TRBV7-2
clone_size: few
j_call: TRBJ2-2
d_call: TRBD2
cdr3_aa: CASSLDGTSGRNGELFF
cdr3_nt: TGTGCCAGCAGCTTAGACGGGACTAGCGGGAGAAACGGGGAGCTGTTTTTT

v_call: TRBV28
clone_size: few
j_call: TRBJ2-4
d_call: TRBD1
cdr3_aa: CASSAGGSKNIQYF
cdr3_nt: TGTGCCAGCAGTGCAGGGGGTTCCAAAAACATTCAGTACTTC

v_call: TRBV7-6
clone_size: many
j_call: TRBJ2-1
d_call: .
cdr3_aa: CASSLERGNSYNEQFF
cdr3_nt: TGTGCCAGCAGCTTAGAACGGGGTAATTCCTACAATGAGCAGTTCTTC

v_call: TRBV5-1
clone_size: many
j_call: TRBJ2-1
d_call: TRBD2
cdr3_aa: CASSPSGRAGNEQFF
cdr3_nt: TGCGCCAGCAGCCCTAGCGGGAGGGCCGGCAATGAGCAGTTCTTC

v_call: TRBV7-8
clone_size: few
j_call: TRBJ2-7
d_call: .
cdr3_aa: CASSVGVAYEQYF
cdr3_nt: TGTGCCAGCAGCGTAGGGGTGGCCTACGAGCAGTACTTC

v_call: TRBV7-9
clone_size: many
j_call: TRBJ2-2
d_call: TRBD1
cdr3_aa: CASSGQGTGELFF
cdr3_nt: TGTGCCAGCAGCGGACAGGGGACCGGGGAGCTGTTTTTT

v_call: TRBV13
clone_size: .
j_call: TRBJ2-4
d_call: TRBD2
cdr3_aa: CASSYGGKNIQYF
cdr3_nt: TGTGCCAGCAGCTACGGGGGGAAAAACATTCAGTACTTC

v_call: TRBV6-1
clone_size: few
j_call: TRBJ2-5
d_call: .
cdr3_aa: CATLGETQYF
cdr3_nt: TGTGCCACCTTGGGGGAGACCCAGTACTTC

v_call: TRBV7-3
clone_size: many
j_call: TRBJ2-5
d_call: .
cdr3_aa: CASSLKKYQETQYF
cdr3_nt: TGTGCCAGCAGCCTAAAGAAGTACCAAGAGACCCAGTACTTC

v_call: TRBV5-1
clone_size: .
j_call: TRBJ1-1
d_call: .
cdr3_aa: CASSKSDRIMNTEAFF
cdr3_nt: TGCGCCAGCAGCAAAAGCGACAGGATCATGAACACTGAAGCTTTCTTT

v_call: TRBV28
clone_size: .
j_call: TRBJ2-7
d_call: .
cdr3_aa: CASSFSAPREQYF
cdr3_nt: TGTGCCAGCAGTTTTTCGGCACCCCGCGAGCAGTACTTC

v_call: TRBV18
clone_size: few
j_call: TRBJ2-3
d_call: .
cdr3_aa: CASSPRWTDTQYF
cdr3_nt: TGTGCCAGCTCACCACGTTGGACAGATACGCAGTATTTT

v_call: TRBV5-4
clone_size: few
j_call: TRBJ1-2
d_call: .
cdr3_aa: CASSFWGPTNYGYTF
cdr3_nt: TGTGCCAGCAGCTTCTGGGGACCTACTAACTATGGCTACACCTTC

v_call: TRBV10-3
clone_size: few
j_call: TRBJ1-5
d_call: .
cdr3_aa: CATQGGSNQPQHF
cdr3_nt: TGTGCCACCCAGGGTGGGAGCAATCAGCCCCAGCATTTT

v_call: TRBV6-1
clone_size: .
j_call: TRBJ2-7
d_call: TRBD1
cdr3_aa: CASSGSRQGLTREQYF
cdr3_nt: TGTGCCAGCAGTGGGTCTCGACAGGGGCTTACTAGGGAGCAGTACTTC

v_call: TRBV7-6
clone_size: .
j_call: TRBJ2-1
d_call: .
cdr3_aa: CASNIRWGSEQFF
cdr3_nt: TGTGCCAGCAACATAAGGTGGGGGTCTGAGCAGTTCTTC

v_call: TRBV7-3
clone_size: .
j_call: TRBJ2-3
d_call: .
cdr3_aa: CASSLLGADTQYF
cdr3_nt: TGTGCCAGCAGCTTATTGGGGGCCGATACGCAGTATTTT

v_call: TRBV6-6
clone_size: .
j_call: TRBJ1-5
d_call: .
cdr3_aa: CASSYSGGNQPQHF
cdr3_nt: TGTGCCAGCAGTTACTCAGGGGGCAATCAGCCCCAGCATTTT

v_call: TRBV29-1
clone_size: few
j_call: TRBJ2-7
d_call: TRBD2
cdr3_aa: CSVETGGSYEQYF
cdr3_nt: TGCAGCGTTGAAACGGGAGGGTCATACGAGCAGTACTTC

v_call: TRBV4-1
clone_size: .
j_call: TRBJ2-7
d_call: .
cdr3_aa: CASSQGSQGIYEQYF
cdr3_nt: TGCGCCAGCAGCCAAGGTTCGCAGGGGATTTACGAGCAGTACTTC

v_call: TRBV5-6
clone_size: .
j_call: TRBJ2-6
d_call: .
cdr3_aa: CASSFSGSGANVLTF
cdr3_nt: TGTGCCAGCAGCTTCTCCGGCTCTGGGGCCAACGTCCTGACTTTC